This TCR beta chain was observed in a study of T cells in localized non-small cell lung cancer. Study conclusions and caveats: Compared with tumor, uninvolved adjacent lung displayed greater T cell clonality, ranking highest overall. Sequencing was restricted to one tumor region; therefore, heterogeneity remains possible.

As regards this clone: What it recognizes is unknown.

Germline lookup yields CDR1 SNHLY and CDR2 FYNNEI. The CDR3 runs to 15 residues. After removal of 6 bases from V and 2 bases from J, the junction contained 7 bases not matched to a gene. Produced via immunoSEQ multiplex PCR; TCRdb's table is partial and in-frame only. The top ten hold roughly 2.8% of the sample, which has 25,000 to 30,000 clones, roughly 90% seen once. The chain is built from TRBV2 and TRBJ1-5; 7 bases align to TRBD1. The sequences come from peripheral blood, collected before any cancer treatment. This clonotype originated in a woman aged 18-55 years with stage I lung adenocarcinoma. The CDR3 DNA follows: TGTGCCAGCAGGAGAAGACAGGGTGGCAATCAGCCCCAGCATTTT. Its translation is CASRRRQGGNQPQHF.